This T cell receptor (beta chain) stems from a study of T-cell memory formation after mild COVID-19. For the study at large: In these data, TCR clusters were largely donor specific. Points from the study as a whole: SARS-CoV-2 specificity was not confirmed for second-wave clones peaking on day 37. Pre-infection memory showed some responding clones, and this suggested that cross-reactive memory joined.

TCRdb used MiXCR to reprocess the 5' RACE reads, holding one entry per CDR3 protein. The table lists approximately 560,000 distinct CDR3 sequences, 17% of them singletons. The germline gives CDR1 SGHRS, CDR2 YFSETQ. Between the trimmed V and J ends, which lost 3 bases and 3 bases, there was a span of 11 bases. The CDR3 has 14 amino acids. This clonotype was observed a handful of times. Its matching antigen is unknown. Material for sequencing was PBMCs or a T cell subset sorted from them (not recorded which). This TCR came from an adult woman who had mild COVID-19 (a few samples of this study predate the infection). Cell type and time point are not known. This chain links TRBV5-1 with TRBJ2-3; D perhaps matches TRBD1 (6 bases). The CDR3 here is CASSSYGQTDTQYF. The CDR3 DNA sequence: TGCGCCAGCAGCTCGTACGGACAGACAGATACGCAGTATTTT.